One and the same sample provided the 10 T cell receptor beta chains below, sequenced in a study of T-cell reconstitution after alpha-beta-depleted transplantation in children. Unique molecular identifiers were incorporated when the TCRbeta library was constructed. TCRdb reanalysed the PCR reads using MiXCR and keeps one entry per CDR3 protein. The sample lists 180,000 or so distinct CDR3 sequences, just under 6.5% occurring once. The specimen comprised PBMCs, sampled before TCRalphabeta/CD19-depleted stem cell transplant. These receptors came from a girl in the first two years of life with combined immunodeficiency, due to receive a stem cell transplant.

This clonotype was seen repeatedly, ten times or more. The chain has TRBV12-3 or TRBV12-4 and TRBJ2-4, with D perhaps matching TRBD1 (6 bases). The CDR3 totals 14 residues. The ends were cut back, 3 bases at V and 5 bases at J, with 11 bases in the middle. CDR3 sequence: CASSFAGAQNIQYF. The CDR3 DNA is TGTGCCAGCAGTTTTGCAGGGGCCCAAAACATTCAGTACTTC.

In this sample, this clonotype turned up many times. The chain uses TRBV21-1 and TRBJ2-1; no DNA check was done on the table's D call, TRBD1. TRBV21-1 is tagged as a pseudogene. The CDR3 runs to 16 residues. The CDR3 loop is CASSKDRDRGCNEQFF. The CDR3 region has the DNA TGTGCCAGCAGCAAAGATAGGGACAGGGGATGCAATGAGCAGTTCTTC.

This clonotype was recorded many times. The chain links TRBV7-2 to TRBJ2-3, with a weak D call TRBD2 (5 bases). The V end was cut by 5 bases, the J end by 10 bases, with 13 bases between. CDR1 SGHTA and CDR2 FQGNSA come from the germline V gene. This CDR3 comprises 12 residues. The CDR3 loop reads CASSTTSGPQYF. In nucleotides, the CDR3 is TGTGCCAGCAGCACCACTAGTGGTCCGCAGTATTTT.

The V call is TRBV28, the J call TRBJ1-5, with D unresolved. Germline assignment: CDR1 MDHEN and CDR2 SYDVKM. The CDR3 contains 14 residues. V shed 1 base and J shed 4 bases, with 8 bases lying between them. The CDR3 spells CASSLSYGNQPQHF. CDR3 DNA: TGTGCCAGCAGTTTATCGTACGGGAATCAGCCCCAGCATTTT.

This clonotype was seen ten or more times. The chain combines TRBV12-3 or TRBV12-4 with TRBJ2-7, with a tentative D call TRBD2 (6 bases). The ends were cut back, 4 bases at V and 4 bases at J, with 17 bases in the middle. CDR3 size: 15 residues. The chain's CDR3 is CASSWASAPFYEQYF. As DNA, the CDR3 is TGTGCCAGCAGTTGGGCTAGCGCGCCCTTTTACGAGCAGTACTTC.

The table lists this clonotype with many counts. J is TRBJ2-1 and V is TRBV29-1; D is perhaps TRBD2 (5 bases). The CDR3 length is 14 residues. Trimming removed 4 bases from V and 0 bases from J, with 10 bases in between. In germline, CDR1 is SQVTM, CDR2 ANQGSEA. DNA of the CDR3: TGCAGCGTTGGGGCGGGCTTCTCCTACAATGAGCAGTTCTTC. It codes for CSVGAGFSYNEQFF.

This clonotype has ten or more counts. This rearrangement joins TRBV27 to TRBJ2-3, with 9 bases that match TRBD2. V dropped 1 base and J dropped 1; count of bases not matched to a gene: 0. The CDR3 consists of 15 residues. Germline lookup yields CDR1 MNHEY and CDR2 SMNVEV (reference sequence). In DNA form, the CDR3 reads TGTGCCAGCAGTTTATTAGCGGGGGGCACAGATACGCAGTATTTT. Translating gives CASSLLAGGTDTQYF.

This clonotype came up many times. The V call is TRBV9, the J call TRBJ2-1; 10 nucleotides agree with TRBD2. Germline V gives CDR1 SGDLS, CDR2 YYNGEE. Trimming cost V 4 bases and J 8 bases; bases outside gene matches: 6. The CDR3 sequence is 14 residues long. Here the CDR3 reads CASSYGTSEYEQFF. CDR3 sequence (DNA): TGTGCCAGCAGCTACGGGACTAGCGAGTATGAGCAGTTCTTC.

The rearrangement joins TRBV4-2 to TRBJ2-5, with TRBD2 matching 8 bases. V gave up 5 bases and J gave up 1 base; unmatched junction bases: 9. Germline values: CDR1 LGHNA, CDR2 YNFKEQ. The CDR3 is made up of 16 amino acids. The CDR3 nucleotides read TGTGCCAGCAGCTCAAGACTAGCGCGAACCCAAGAGACCCAGTACTTC. This codes for CASSSRLARTQETQYF.

Ten or more counts support this clonotype. The gene calls are TRBV28 and TRBJ2-5, with D possibly being TRBD1 (6 bases). Germline V CDR1 and CDR2: MDHEN, SYDVKM. This CDR3 has 15 amino acids. Between the trimmed V and J ends, which lost 6 bases and 7 bases, there was a span of 21 bases. The CDR3, as DNA: TGTGCCAGCAGCTGGTATGGGACACCAATGGGGACCCAGTACTTC. Amino acids: CASSWYGTPMGTQYF.